This T cell receptor (beta chain) was found in a study of OX40 agonist ivuxolimab in advanced cancers. V was cut by 4 bases and J by 6 bases, with 10 bases left in between. The CDR3 loop spans 12 amino acids. Germline lookup yields CDR1 SEHNR and CDR2 FQNEAQ (reference sequence). Anyone with autoimmune disease history or systemic immunosuppression was excluded. The assay was immunoSEQ multiplex PCR, and TCRdb's table has in-frame clones only and misses some. The table records roughly 56,000 clones, roughly nine tenths of them present only once. The rearrangement links TRBV7-9 to TRBJ2-7, with D unclear. The material sequenced was CD4+ or CD8+ T cells sorted from blood, taken in a trial of the OX40 agonist ivuxolimab. The sequence was collected from an adult with an advanced solid tumor such as melanoma, head and neck, liver or kidney cancer. The CDR3 nucleotides read TGTGCCAGCAGCTATTCTAGTACCGAGCAGTACTTC. Its protein product is CASSYSSTEQYF.